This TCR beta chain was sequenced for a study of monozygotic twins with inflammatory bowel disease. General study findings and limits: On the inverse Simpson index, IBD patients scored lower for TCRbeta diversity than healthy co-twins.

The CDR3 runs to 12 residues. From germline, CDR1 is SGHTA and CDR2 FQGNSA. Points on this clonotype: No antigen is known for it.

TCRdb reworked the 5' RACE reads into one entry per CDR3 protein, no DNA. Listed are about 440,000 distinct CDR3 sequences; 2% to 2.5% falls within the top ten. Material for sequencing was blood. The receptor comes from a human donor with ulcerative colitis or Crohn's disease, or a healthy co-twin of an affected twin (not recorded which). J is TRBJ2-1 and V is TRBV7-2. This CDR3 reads CASSSHHAEQFF.